Listed below are T cell receptor beta chains from one sample, sequenced in a study of blood T cells in healthy people across ages. TCRdb independently ran MiXCR on the 5' RACE reads; one entry per CDR3 protein. The table lists some 1.8 million distinct CDR3 sequences, roughly 43% of them singletons. The sample taken for sequencing was blood. The receptor source for this set is a human donor in good health. Both conserved end residues are part of each CDR3. The D gene is left open where the match is weak. Clone size is stated in some rows and not others, as once, few, many or a class when expanded.

clone size,V gene,D gene,J gene,CDR3 DNA,CDR3 protein
-,TRBV4-2,-,TRBJ2-2,TGTGCCAGCAGCAGGGAGCAGGCGACCGGGGAGCTGTTTTTT,CASSREQATGELFF
few,TRBV5-5,-,TRBJ2-7,TGTGCCAGCAGCCCAATTCCGGACAGCTACGAGCAGTACTTC,CASSPIPDSYEQYF
few,TRBV7-2,-,TRBJ2-3,TGTGCCAGCAGCTTATGGGGACTCAACACAGATACGCAGTATTTT,CASSLWGLNTDTQYF
-,TRBV5-4,-,TRBJ2-6,TGTGCCAGCAGCAAGACCGAGCTTCGGGCCAACGTCCTGACTTTC,CASSKTELRANVLTF
-,TRBV15,TRBD1,TRBJ1-2,TGTGCCACCCGTGGGACAGGGATTTCTAAGGGCTACACCTTC,CATRGTGISKGYTF
few,TRBV7-6,-,TRBJ2-7,TGTGCCAGCAGGGAAAATCAGGCCTCTGAGCAGTACTTC,CASRENQASEQYF
-,TRBV9,TRBD2,TRBJ2-3,TGTGCCAACAGCGCGGGGACTAGCGGGGGGGCCCAAGAGACCCAGTATTTT,CANSAGTSGGAQETQYF
-,TRBV28,TRBD1,TRBJ2-1,TGTGCCAGCAGGGGACAGACCTACAATGAGCAGTTCTTC,CASRGQTYNEQFF
-,TRBV4-3,-,TRBJ2-1,TGCGCCAGTAGCCAGGACAGGAGGGTGTACAATGAGCAGTTCTTC,CASSQDRRVYNEQFF
-,TRBV5-1,TRBD1,TRBJ1-4,TGCGCCAGCAGCTCTATTGACAGGGGGGAAAAACTGTTTTTT,CASSSIDRGEKLFF
-,TRBV4-3,-,TRBJ2-3,TGCGCCAGCAGCCAAGTGTCCGAGGGTCGGGATACGCAGTATTTT,CASSQVSEGRDTQYF